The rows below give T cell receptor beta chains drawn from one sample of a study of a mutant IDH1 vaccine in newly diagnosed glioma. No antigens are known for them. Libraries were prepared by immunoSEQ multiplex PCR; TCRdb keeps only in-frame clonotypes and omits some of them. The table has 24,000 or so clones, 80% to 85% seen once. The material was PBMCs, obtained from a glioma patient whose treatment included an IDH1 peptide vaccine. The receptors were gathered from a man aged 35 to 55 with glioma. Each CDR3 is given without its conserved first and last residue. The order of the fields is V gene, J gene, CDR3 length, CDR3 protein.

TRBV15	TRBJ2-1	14	ATSRIGGTGYNEQF
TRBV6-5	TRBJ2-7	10	ASSKGINEQY
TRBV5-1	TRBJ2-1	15	ASSPTYSSVAYNEQF
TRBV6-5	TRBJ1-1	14	ASSYRRTGMNTEAF
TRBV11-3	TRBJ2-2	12	ASTVTGGAGELF
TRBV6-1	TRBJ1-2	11	ASIMVGYYGYT
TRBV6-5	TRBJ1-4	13	ASSYTTGVGEKLF
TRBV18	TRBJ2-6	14	ASSPLGGTGANVLT
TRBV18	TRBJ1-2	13	ASSPPQERLYGYT
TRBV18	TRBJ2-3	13	ASSSQTGYTDTQY
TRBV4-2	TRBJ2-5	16	ASSQGWTSGRSQETQY
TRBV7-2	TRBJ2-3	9	ASSPWDTQY
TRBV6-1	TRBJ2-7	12	ASSENQDYYEQY
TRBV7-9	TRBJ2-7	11	ASSSTLTYEQY
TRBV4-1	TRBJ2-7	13	ASSQDPWLNYEQY
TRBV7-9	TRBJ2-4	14	ASSSPNTGPKNIQY
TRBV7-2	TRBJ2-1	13	ASSQVGGLRNEQF
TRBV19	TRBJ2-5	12	ASSYSSGRGAQY
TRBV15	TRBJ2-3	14	ATSRVAGTSTDTQY
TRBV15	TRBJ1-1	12	ATRKGAVNTEAF
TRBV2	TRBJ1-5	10	ASSEDVQPQH
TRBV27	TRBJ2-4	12	ASRGAGDKNIQY
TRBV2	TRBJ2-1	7	ASGTLLF
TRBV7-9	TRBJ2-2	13	ASNIAGGNTGELF
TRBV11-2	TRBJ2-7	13	ASSFVLAGTYEQY
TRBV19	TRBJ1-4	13	ASSSRTGGNEKLF
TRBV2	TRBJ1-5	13	ASSPRWGESQPQH
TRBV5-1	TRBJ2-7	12	ASKVRVSSYEQY
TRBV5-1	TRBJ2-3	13	ASSLGREGRHTQY
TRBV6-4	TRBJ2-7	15	ASSDSWGRGYQSQQY
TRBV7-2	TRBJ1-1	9	ASSQNTEAF
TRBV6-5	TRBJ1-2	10	ASRGGSSGYT
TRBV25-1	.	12	ASSESGQPHEQY
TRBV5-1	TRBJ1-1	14	ASSLGWDSRMTEAF
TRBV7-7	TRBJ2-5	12	ASSSYRVGETQY
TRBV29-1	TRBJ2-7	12	SVAGGDSSYEQY
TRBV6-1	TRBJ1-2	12	ASSDGRVSGGYT
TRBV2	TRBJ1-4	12	ASSVRPYNEKLF
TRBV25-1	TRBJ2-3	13	ASSRSGRVTDTQY
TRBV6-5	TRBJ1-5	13	ASSGQGTSNQPQH
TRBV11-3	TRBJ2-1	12	ASSRTETYNEQF
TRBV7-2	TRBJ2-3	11	ASSRLVRDTQY
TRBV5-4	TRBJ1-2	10	ASAGVNYGYT
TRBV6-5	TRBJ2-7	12	ASSYMGQSYEQY
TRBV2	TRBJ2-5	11	ASSVNPRETQY
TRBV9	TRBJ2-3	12	ASSRGVSGHTQY
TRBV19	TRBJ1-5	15	ASSFGPAGGSSQPQH
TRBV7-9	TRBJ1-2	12	ASSVWGQGSGYT
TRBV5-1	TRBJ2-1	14	ASSLGGFGSYNEQF
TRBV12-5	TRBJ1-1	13	ASGLKPGINTEAF
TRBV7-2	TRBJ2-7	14	ASSLTFALSSYEQY
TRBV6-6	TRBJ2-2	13	ASSQGQGVSGELF